The clone carrying this T cell receptor beta chain was counted a few times. Self-reported history from a screening survey and questionnaire set each donor's cohort. Here immunoSEQ multiplex PCR was the method, and the copy in TCRdb shows in-frame clones only, minus some. The sample records about 140,000 clones, 70% to 90% being singletons. The data stem from a study of blood T cell repertoires in COVID-19. CDR3 size: 13 residues. V gave up 5 bases and J gave up 8 bases, with 12 bases separating them. Germline V gene lookup returns CDR1 SGHAT and CDR2 FQNNGV. The sequencing input was PBMCs or T cells enriched from blood (not recorded which). The receptor was isolated from a woman between 45 and 65 years old with acute COVID-19. The V and J genes are TRBV11-2 and TRBJ2-2; D not resolved. The CDR3: CASSPQMAGELFF. The CDR3 DNA sequence: TGTGCCAGCAGCCCCCAAATGGCTGGGGAGCTGTTTTTT.